Below are 14 T cell receptor beta chains sequenced from a single sample in a study of cytomegalovirus exposure and HLA in healthy donors. 13 Jbeta primers and 60 Vbeta primers were used for the PCR. Sequencing was performed with immunoSEQ multiplex PCR; in TCRdb, only in-frame clones are kept and a portion is missing. The sample gives 100,000 to 150,000 clones, about 79% of which show up once; under 3.5% is in the top ten. Sequenced sample: PBMCs. The receptors here all came from a woman aged 45-65 years in good health and CMV-seronegative.

The V and J genes are TRBV7-9 and TRBJ2-3, with a tentative D call TRBD1 (6 bases). The CDR3 covers 17 residues. The germline gives CDR1 SEHNR, CDR2 FQNEAQ (reference sequence). V lost 5 bases and J lost 2, with 20 bases in between. The CDR3 DNA reads as TGTGCCAGCAGCGCCAGGGTTCCAGGGGCCTACACAGATACGCAGTATTTT. Translating gives CASSARVPGAYTDTQYF.

V gene TRBV25-1 combines with J gene TRBJ1-1, with D perhaps matching TRBD1 (5 bases). The CDR3 sequence is 14 residues long. V dropped 3 bases and J dropped 4 bases, with 12 bases sitting between them. The germline gives CDR1 MGHDK, CDR2 SYGVNS. CDR3 protein: CASSEQGLRTEAFF. The CDR3, as DNA: TGTGCCAGCAGTGAGCAGGGCTTACGCACTGAAGCTTTCTTT.

V gene TRBV28 combines with J gene TRBJ2-7, with TRBD2 identical over 8 bases. With V trimmed by 8 bases and J by 2 bases, 14 bases remained unmatched. Germline V CDR1 and CDR2: MDHEN, SYDVKM. The CDR3 is 16 amino acids. Written as DNA, the CDR3 is TGTGCCAGCGGTTCCCCTGCTGCGGGAGGCCCCTACGAGCAGTACTTC. Its translation: CASGSPAAGGPYEQYF. Full variable domain (outside the CDR3, taken from reference TRBV28 and TRBJ2-7): DVKVTQSSRYLVKRTGEKVFLECVQDMDHENMFWYRQDPGLGLRLIYFSYDVKMKEKGDIPEGYSVSREKKERFSLILESASTNQTSMYLCASGSPAAGGPYEQYFGPGTRLTVT.

A few counts support this clone. This chain joins TRBV11-2 and TRBJ2-1; D ambiguous. Trimming removed 7 bases at V and 5 bases at J, with 15 bases between. Germline loops: CDR1 SGHAT, CDR2 FQNNGV. This CDR3 is built from 14 residues. The CDR3 bases are TGTGCCAGCACCCGAGGCGGATTGGACAATGAGCAGTTCTTC. It yields the protein CASTRGGLDNEQFF.

The V and J genes are TRBV4-1 and TRBJ2-2; 7 bases agree with TRBD2. This CDR3 contains 16 residues. The J segment lost 2 bases and the V segment lost 6 bases, leaving 9 bases of the junction unmatched. The germline CDR1 and CDR2 sequences are MGHRA and YSYEKL. This CDR3 is CASRRAGLVNTGELFF. The CDR3 region has the DNA TGCGCCAGCAGGCGCGCAGGACTAGTCAACACCGGGGAGCTGTTTTTT.

The V and J genes are TRBV5-1 and TRBJ2-2; D gene unclear. V was pared by 0 bases and J by 8 bases, with 11 bases between. CDR3 length: 14 amino acids. Looked up from germline, CDR1 is SGHRS and CDR2 is YFSETQ. CDR3 sequence: CASSLGPTEGELFF. The CDR3 nucleotides are TGCGCCAGCAGCTTGGGACCTACAGAGGGGGAGCTGTTTTTT.

This rearrangement joins TRBV4-2 to TRBJ2-1, with TRBD2 as a possible D gene (5 bases). This CDR3 region has 15 residues. Looked up from germline, CDR1 is LGHNA and CDR2 is YNFKEQ. Trimming shortened V by 0 bases and J by 7 bases, and 13 bases separated the two germline ends. The CDR3 DNA is TGTGCCAGCAGCCAAGACGCTACCCGAGGGAATGAGCAGTTCTTC. Translation: CASSQDATRGNEQFF.

This clone was counted between two and nine times. The rearrangement uses TRBV11-1 and TRBJ2-3; no clear D gene. The CDR3 is 11 amino acids. CDR1 is SGHAT and CDR2 is FQDESV in the germline V gene (reference sequence). The V end was cut by 6 bases, the J end by 6 bases, with 7 bases between. The CDR3 region has the DNA TGTGCCAGCAGGCGAACTGATACGCAGTATTTT. Amino acid sequence: CASRRTDTQYF.

Here the CDR3 reads CASSPNYSNQPQHF. As DNA, the CDR3 is TGTGCCAGCTCACCTAATTATAGCAATCAGCCCCAGCATTTT. The chain is built from TRBV18 and TRBJ1-5; no reliable D call. CDR3 length: 14 residues. V lost 3 bases and J 0 bases, leaving 6 bases between the germline ends. Germline CDR1 is KGHSH and CDR2 is LQKENI.

CDR3 amino acids: CASSVGGRDSYEQYF. The CDR3 coding sequence is TGTGCCAGCAGCGTTGGCGGGAGGGACTCCTACGAGCAGTACTTC. This rearrangement joins TRBV9 to TRBJ2-7; 9 nucleotides match TRBD2. CDR1 is SGDLS and CDR2 is YYNGEE in the germline V gene. The CDR3 loop spans 15 amino acids. V shed 2 bases, J shed 0 bases, and the junction held 3 bases outside the gene matches.

This clone showed up just once. The chain combines TRBV10-3 with TRBJ2-2; 7 bases fit TRBD1. The V segment lost 3 bases and the J segment 0 bases; nucleotides outside the gene matches: 13. Germline lookup yields CDR1 ENHRY and CDR2 SYGVKD. CDR3 size: 19 residues. In DNA, the CDR3 is TGTGCCATCAGTGAATCCCGATTTAGGGGGCCTACGAACACCGGGGAGCTGTTTTTT. Protein product: CAISESRFRGPTNTGELFF.

J is TRBJ1-3 and V is TRBV5-6; the match to TRBD1 covers 7 bases. The CDR3 totals 14 residues. The trim removed 4 bases at V and 2 bases at J, leaving 3 bases unmatched. Germline values: CDR1 SGHDT, CDR2 YYEEEE. CDR3 in DNA: TGTGCCAGCAGCGGCGACAGGGCTGGAAACACCATATATTTT. This codes for CASSGDRAGNTIYF.

As DNA, the CDR3 is TGTGCCACCAGCAGAGATCACCAGGGGAGCTACGAGCAGTACTTC. Amino acids: CATSRDHQGSYEQYF. The chain links TRBV15 to TRBJ2-7; weak D call: TRBD1 (6 bases). The V gene lost 0 bases and the J gene lost 3 bases, with 12 bases spanning the gap. The germline CDR1 and CDR2 sequences are LNHNV and YYDKDF (reference sequence). This CDR3 has 15 residues.

The CDR3 is CASSRDSQETQYF. The CDR3 bases are TGTGCCAGCAGTCGGGACTCACAAGAGACCCAGTACTTC. The rearrangement links TRBV2 to TRBJ2-5, with a possible D match to TRBD2 (6 bases). Trimming stripped 5 bases from V and 2 bases from J, with 9 bases between. CDR3 length: 13 amino acids. Germline CDR1 SNHLY, CDR2 FYNNEI. Based on the CDR3 plus reference TRBV2 and TRBJ2-5, the full variable domain is EPEVTQTPSHQVTQMGQEVILRCVPISNHLYFYWYRQILGQKVEFLVSFYNNEISEKSEIFDDQFSVERPDGSNFTLKIRSTKLEDSAMYFCASSRDSQETQYFGPGTRLLVL.